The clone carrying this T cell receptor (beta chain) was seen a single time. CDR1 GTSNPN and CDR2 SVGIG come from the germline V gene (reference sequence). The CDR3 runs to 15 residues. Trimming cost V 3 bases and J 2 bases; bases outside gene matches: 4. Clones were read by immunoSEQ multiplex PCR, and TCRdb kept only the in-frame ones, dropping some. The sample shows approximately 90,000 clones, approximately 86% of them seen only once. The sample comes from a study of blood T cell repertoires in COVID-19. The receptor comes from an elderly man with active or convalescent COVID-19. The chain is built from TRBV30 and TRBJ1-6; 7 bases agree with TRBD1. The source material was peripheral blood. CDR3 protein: CAWSGGQAYNSPLHF. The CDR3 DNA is TGTGCCTGGAGCGGAGGACAGGCCTATAATTCACCCCTCCACTTT.